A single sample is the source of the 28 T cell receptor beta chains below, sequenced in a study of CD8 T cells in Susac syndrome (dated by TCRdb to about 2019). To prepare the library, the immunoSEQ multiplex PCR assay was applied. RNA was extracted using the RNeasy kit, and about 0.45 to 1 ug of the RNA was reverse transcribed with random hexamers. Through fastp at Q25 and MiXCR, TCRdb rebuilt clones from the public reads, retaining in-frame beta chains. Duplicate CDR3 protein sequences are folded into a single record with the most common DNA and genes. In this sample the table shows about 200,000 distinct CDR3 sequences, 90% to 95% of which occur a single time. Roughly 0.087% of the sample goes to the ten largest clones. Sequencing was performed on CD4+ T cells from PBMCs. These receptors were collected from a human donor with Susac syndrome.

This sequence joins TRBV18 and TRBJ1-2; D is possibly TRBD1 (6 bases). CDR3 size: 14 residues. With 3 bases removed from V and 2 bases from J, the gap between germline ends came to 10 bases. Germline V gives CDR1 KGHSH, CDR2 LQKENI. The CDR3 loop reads CASSPSRGNYGYTF. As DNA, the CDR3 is TGTGCCAGCTCACCTTCTAGGGGGAACTATGGCTACACCTTC. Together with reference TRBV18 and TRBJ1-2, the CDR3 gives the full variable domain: NAGVMQNPRHLVRRRGQEARLRCSPMKGHSHVYWYRQLPEEGLKFMVYLQKENIIDESGMPKERFSAEFPKEGPSILRIQQVVRGDSAAYFCASSPSRGNYGYTFGSGTRLTVV.

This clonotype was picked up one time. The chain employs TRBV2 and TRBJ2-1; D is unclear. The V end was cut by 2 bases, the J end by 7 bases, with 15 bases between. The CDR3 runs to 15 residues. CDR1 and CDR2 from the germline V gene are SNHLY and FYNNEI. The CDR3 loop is CASSEWGRAGNEQFF. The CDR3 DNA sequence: TGTGCCAGCAGTGAATGGGGTAGGGCCGGGAATGAGCAGTTCTTC.

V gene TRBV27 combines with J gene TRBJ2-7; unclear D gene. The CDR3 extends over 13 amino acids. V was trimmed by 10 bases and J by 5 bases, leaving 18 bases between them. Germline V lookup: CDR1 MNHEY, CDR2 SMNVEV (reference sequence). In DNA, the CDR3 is TGTGCCACCCACGCAAGGCCGAGCGACGAGCAGTACTTC. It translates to CATHARPSDEQYF.

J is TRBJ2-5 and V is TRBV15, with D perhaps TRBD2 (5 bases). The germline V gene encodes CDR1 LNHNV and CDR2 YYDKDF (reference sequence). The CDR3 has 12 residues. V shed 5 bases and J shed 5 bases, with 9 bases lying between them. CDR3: CATSSGGETQYF. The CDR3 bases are TGTGCCACCAGCTCCGGCGGGGAGACCCAGTACTTC. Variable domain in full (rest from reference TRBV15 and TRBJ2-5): DAMVIQNPRYQVTQFGKPVTLSCSQTLNHNVMYWYQQKSSQAPKLLFHYYDKDFNNEADTPDNFQSRRPNTSFCFLDIRSPGLGDTAMYLCATSSGGETQYFGPGTRLLVL.

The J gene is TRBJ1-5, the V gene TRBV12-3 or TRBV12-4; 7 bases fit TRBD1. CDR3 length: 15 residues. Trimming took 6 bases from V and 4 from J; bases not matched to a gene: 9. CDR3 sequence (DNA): TGTGCCAGCAGCCCAACAGGGGAGGGTAATCAGCCCCAGCATTTT. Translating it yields CASSPTGEGNQPQHF.

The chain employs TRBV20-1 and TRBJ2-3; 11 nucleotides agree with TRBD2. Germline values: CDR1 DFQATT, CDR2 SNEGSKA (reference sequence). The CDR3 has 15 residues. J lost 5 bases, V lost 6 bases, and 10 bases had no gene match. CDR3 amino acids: CSAKKLAGGRDTQYF. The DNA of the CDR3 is TGCAGTGCCAAGAAGCTAGCGGGAGGAAGAGATACGCAGTATTTT.

The CDR3 is CSAFIPTGVPYEQYF. In DNA form, the CDR3 reads TGCAGTGCTTTCATCCCGACAGGGGTCCCTTACGAGCAGTACTTC. The chain employs TRBV20-1 and TRBJ2-7, with 8 bases aligning to TRBD1. The CDR3 loop spans 15 amino acids. V lost 5 bases to trimming and J lost 4 bases; unmatched junction nucleotides: 13. CDR1 and CDR2 (germline): DFQATT, SNEGSKA (reference sequence).

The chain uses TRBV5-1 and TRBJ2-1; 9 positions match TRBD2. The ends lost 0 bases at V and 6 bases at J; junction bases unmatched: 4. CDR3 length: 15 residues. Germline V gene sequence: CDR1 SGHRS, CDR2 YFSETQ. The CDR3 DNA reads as TGCGCCAGCAGCTTGGTTAGCGGGAGACGCAATGAGCAGTTCTTC. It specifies CASSLVSGRRNEQFF.

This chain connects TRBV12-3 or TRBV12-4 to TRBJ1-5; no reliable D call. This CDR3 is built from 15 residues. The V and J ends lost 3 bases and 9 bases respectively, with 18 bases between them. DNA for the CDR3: TGTGCCAGCAGTTTCTCGCGGGCAGCTCGTCGGCCCCAGCATTTT. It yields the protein CASSFSRAARRPQHF.

The CDR3 region is CASSVERGGAPLFGYTF. For the CDR3, the DNA is TGTGCCAGCAGCGTAGAAAGAGGAGGGGCTCCTCTGTTTGGCTACACCTTC. V and J are TRBV9 and TRBJ1-2; a possible D gene is TRBD1 (5 bases). Germline CDR1 reads SGDLS; CDR2 reads YYNGEE. V gave up 0 bases and J gave up 7 bases, with 22 bases separating them. The length of the CDR3 is 17 residues.

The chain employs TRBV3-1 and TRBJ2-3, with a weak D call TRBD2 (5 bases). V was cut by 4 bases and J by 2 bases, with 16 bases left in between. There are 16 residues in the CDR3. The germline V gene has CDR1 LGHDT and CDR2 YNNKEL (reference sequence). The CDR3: CASSLLYGESTDTQYF. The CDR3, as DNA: TGTGCCAGCAGCCTACTATACGGGGAGTCCACAGATACGCAGTATTTT.

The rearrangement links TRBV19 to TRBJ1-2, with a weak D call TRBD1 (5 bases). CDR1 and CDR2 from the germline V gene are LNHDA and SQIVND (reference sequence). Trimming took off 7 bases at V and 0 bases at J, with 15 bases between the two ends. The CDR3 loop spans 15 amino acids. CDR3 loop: CASTLTGAPNYGYTF. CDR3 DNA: TGTGCCAGTACTCTCACAGGAGCCCCTAACTATGGCTACACCTTC.

CDR3 in DNA: TGTGCCAGCCATCGGGGAGCTGAGTACGAGCAGTACTTC. Translated, it gives CASHRGAEYEQYF. This chain connects TRBV6-2 or TRBV6-3 to TRBJ2-7, with D possibly TRBD2 on 5 matching bases. The ends were cut back, 8 bases at V and 4 bases at J, with 15 bases in the middle. CDR1 and CDR2 (germline): MNHEY, SVGEGT. CDR3 length: 13 residues.

The CDR3 sequence is CASSFPGVGEQFF. CDR3 DNA: TGTGCCAGCAGCTTCCCCGGGGTTGGTGAGCAGTTCTTC. The chain carries TRBV5-4 and TRBJ2-1; maybe TRBD2 (5 bases). The germline V gene encodes CDR1 SGHNT and CDR2 YYREEE (reference sequence). V dropped 2 bases and J dropped 9 bases, with 12 bases sitting between them. CDR3 length equals 13 residues.

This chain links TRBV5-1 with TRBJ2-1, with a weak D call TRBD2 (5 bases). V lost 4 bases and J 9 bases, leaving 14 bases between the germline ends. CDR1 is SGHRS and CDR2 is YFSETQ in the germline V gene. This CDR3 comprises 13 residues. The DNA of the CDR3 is TGCGCCAGCAGCACTAGGACGACGGGTGAGCAGTTCTTC. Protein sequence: CASSTRTTGEQFF.

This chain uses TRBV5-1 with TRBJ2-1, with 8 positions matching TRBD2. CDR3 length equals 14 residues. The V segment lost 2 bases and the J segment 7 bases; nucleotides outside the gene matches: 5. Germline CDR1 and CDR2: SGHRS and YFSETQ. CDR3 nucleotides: TGCGCCAGCAGCTTCCGCGGGAGGAGGAATGAGCAGTTCTTC. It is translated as CASSFRGRRNEQFF.

CDR3 sequence: CASSQEFGSRDEQYF. The CDR3 bases are TGTGCCAGCAGCCAAGAGTTCGGGAGTAGGGACGAGCAGTACTTC. The chain is built from TRBV3-1 and TRBJ2-7, with D possibly being TRBD2 (6 bases). CDR1 is LGHDT, CDR2 YNNKEL, per germline (reference sequence). This CDR3 has 15 amino acids. The V end was cut by 0 bases, the J end by 5 bases, with 14 bases between.

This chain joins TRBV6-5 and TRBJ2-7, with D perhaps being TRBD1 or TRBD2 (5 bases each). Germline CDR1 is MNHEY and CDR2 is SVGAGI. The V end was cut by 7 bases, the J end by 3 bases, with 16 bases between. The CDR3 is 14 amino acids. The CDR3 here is CASTVVGTLYEQYF. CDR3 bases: TGTGCCAGCACCGTGGTAGGGACCCTCTACGAGCAGTACTTC.

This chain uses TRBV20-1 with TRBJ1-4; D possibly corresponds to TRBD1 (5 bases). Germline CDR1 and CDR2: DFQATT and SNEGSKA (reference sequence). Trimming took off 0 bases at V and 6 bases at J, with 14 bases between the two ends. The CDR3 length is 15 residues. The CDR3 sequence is CSARDRESGYEKLFF. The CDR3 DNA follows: TGCAGTGCTAGAGATAGAGAGTCAGGGTATGAAAAACTGTTTTTT.

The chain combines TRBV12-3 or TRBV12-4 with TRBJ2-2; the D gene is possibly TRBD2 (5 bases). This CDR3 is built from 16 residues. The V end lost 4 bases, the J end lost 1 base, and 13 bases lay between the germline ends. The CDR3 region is CASSSRQRWNTGELFF. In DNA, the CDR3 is TGTGCCAGCAGTTCGAGGCAGCGGTGGAACACCGGGGAGCTGTTTTTT.

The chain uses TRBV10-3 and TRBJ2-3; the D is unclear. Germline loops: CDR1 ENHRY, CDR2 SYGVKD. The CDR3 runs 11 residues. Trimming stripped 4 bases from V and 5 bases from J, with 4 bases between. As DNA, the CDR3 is TGTGCCATCAGTGGGGTAGATACGCAGTATTTT. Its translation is CAISGVDTQYF.

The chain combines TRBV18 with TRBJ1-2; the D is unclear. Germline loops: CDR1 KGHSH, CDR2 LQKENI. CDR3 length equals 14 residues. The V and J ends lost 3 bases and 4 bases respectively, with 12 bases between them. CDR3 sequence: CASSPPSSLYGYTF. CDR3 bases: TGTGCCAGCTCACCCCCCTCCAGCCTCTATGGCTACACCTTC.

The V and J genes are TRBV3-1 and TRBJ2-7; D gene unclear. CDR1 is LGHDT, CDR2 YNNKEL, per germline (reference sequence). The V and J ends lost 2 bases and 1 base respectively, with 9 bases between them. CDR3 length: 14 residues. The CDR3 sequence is CASSQQQLSYEQYF. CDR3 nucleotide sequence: TGTGCCAGCAGCCAACAACAACTTTCCTACGAGCAGTACTTC.

CDR3 sequence reads: CASSEGWGNYGYTF. CDR3 bases: TGTGCCAGCAGTGAAGGGTGGGGGAACTATGGCTACACCTTC. The chain employs TRBV2 and TRBJ1-2; D possibly corresponds to TRBD1 (5 bases). The CDR3 sequence is 14 residues long. V was shortened by 1 base and J by 2 bases, with 8 bases between the two germline ends. Looked up from germline, CDR1 is SNHLY and CDR2 is FYNNEI.

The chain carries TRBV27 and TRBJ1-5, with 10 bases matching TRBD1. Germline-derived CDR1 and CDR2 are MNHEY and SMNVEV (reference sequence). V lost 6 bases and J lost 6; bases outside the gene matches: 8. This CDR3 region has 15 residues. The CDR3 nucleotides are TGTGCCAGCAGCCCTAGGACAGGGGGAGGTCAGCCCCAGCATTTT. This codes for CASSPRTGGGQPQHF.

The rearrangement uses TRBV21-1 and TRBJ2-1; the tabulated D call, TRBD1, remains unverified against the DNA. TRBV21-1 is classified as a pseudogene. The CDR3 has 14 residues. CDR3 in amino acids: CASRRSRGRDCQFF. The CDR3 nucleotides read TGTGCCAGCAGGCGGTCAAGGGGTCGCGATTGCCAGTTCTTC.

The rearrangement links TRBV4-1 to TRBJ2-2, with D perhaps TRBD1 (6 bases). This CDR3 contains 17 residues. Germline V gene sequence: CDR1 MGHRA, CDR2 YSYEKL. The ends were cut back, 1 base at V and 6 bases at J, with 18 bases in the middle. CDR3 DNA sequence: TGCGCCAGCAGCCAAGGGTCCTTTCCAGGGGTTGCCGGGGAGCTGTTTTTT. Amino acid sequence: CASSQGSFPGVAGELFF.

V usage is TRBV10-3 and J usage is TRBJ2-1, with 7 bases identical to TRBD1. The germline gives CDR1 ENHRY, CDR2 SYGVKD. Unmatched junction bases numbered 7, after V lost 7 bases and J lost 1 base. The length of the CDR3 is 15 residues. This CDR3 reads CAIKTGQPSYNEQFF. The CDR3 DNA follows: TGTGCCATCAAAACGGGACAGCCATCCTACAATGAGCAGTTCTTC.